The 4 T cell receptor beta chains in this list originate from one sample, sequenced in a study of CD8+ T cells in alopecia areata. Treatment noted: oral pan-JAK inhibitor, 5-10 mg twice daily. Sequencing used cDNA as its template, made by extracting RNA and reverse transcribing it. The protocol was immunoSEQ multiplex PCR, while the TCRdb copy is restricted to in-frame clones and leaves out a portion. The data hold around 110,000 clones, with about three fifths observed a single time. Sequenced here: CD8+ T cells sorted from blood, sampled at week 24, from a patient treated with tofacitinib. All receptors come from a human donor with alopecia areata.

The chain couples TRBV6-5 to TRBJ2-1, with D unresolved. V dropped 7 bases and J dropped 4 bases, with 8 bases sitting between them. This CDR3 contains 12 residues. CDR1 and CDR2 from the germline V gene are MNHEY and SVGAGI. The CDR3 reads CASNRSYNEQFF. In DNA form, the CDR3 reads TGTGCCAGCAATCGATCATACAATGAGCAGTTCTTC.

This chain links TRBV6-4 with TRBJ1-6; a weak D match, TRBD1 (6 bases). V was pared by 0 bases and J by 6 bases, with 9 bases between. Germline V gene lookup returns CDR1 MRHNA and CDR2 SNTAGT. The CDR3 is 15 amino acids. DNA of the CDR3: TGTGCCAGCAGTGACTCTGGGACATTTAATTCACCCCTCCACTTT. This sequence encodes CASSDSGTFNSPLHF.

The CDR3 region has the DNA TGTGCCTGGAGTGTCGGTCAGGGCCCGATCTACGAGCAGTACTTC. It is translated as CAWSVGQGPIYEQYF. The genes are TRBV30 and TRBJ2-5, with D possibly TRBD1 on 5 matching bases. The end of the DNA fits TRBJ2-7 better, so the J call may be wrong. Germline V gene data show CDR1 as GTSNPN and CDR2 as SVGIG (reference sequence). This CDR3 is 15 amino acids long.

The gene calls are TRBV5-4 and TRBJ1-6; D is unclear. Trimming took off 4 bases at V and 7 bases at J, with 12 bases between the two ends. The CDR3 sequence is 14 residues long. Per germline, CDR1 SGHNT and CDR2 YYREEE (reference sequence). The DNA for the CDR3 is TGTGCCAGCAGCCCCGAGCTGGAAAATTCACCCCTCCACTTT. Translated, it gives CASSPELENSPLHF.